In this sample, the clone carrying this T cell receptor (beta chain) turned up a few times. The antigen is undetermined. The record originates from a study of post-analysis software for immune sequencing data. Unique-molecular-identifier-tagged TCR beta cDNA libraries were used. TCRdb fed the PCR reads into MiXCR, producing one record per CDR3 protein. This sample has fewer than 850,000 distinct CDR3 sequences, with roughly 29% found just once. General observations from the study: Patients carried 5 or 6 TRBV segments more frequently than controls did, and TRBV5-6, TRBV5-1 and TRBV20-1 were among them.

Germline V lookup: CDR1 KGHDR, CDR2 SFDVKD. CDR3 length equals 21 residues. V dropped 0 bases and J dropped 5 bases, with 28 bases sitting between them. What was sequenced was blood. The rearrangement uses TRBV24-1 and TRBJ1-5; possibly TRBD1 for D (6 bases). The source is a girl aged 5 to 17 with multiple sclerosis. The CDR3 sequence: CATSDLRIYSEQGPPYQPQHF. As DNA, the CDR3 is TGTGCCACCAGTGATTTGAGGATTTATTCTGAGCAGGGGCCCCCCTATCAGCCCCAGCATTTT.